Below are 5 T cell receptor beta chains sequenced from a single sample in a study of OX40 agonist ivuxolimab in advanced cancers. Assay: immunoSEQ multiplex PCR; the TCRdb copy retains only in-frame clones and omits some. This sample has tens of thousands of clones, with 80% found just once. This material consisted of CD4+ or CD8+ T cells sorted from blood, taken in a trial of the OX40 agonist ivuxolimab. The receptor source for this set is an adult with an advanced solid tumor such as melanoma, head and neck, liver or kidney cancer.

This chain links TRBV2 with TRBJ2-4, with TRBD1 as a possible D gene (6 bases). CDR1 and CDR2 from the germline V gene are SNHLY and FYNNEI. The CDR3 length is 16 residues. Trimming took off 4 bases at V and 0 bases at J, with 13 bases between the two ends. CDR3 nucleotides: TGTGCCAGCAGTGGACAGGCCCAAATAGCCAAAAACATTCAGTACTTC. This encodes CASSGQAQIAKNIQYF. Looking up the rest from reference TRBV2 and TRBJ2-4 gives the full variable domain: EPEVTQTPSHQVTQMGQEVILRCVPISNHLYFYWYRQILGQKVEFLVSFYNNEISEKSEIFDDQFSVERPDGSNFTLKIRSTKLEDSAMYFCASSGQAQIAKNIQYFGAGTRLSVL.

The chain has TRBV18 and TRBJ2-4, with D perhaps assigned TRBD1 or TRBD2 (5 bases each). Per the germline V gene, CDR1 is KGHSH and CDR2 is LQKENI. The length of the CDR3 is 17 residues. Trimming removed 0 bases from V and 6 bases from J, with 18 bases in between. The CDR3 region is CASSPPGVTREGNIQYF. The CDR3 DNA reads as TGTGCCAGCTCACCACCGGGGGTCACTAGAGAAGGAAACATTCAGTACTTC.

The CDR3 sequence: CASIKAGGPCQETQYF. The CDR3 DNA follows: TGTGCCAGCATAAAAGCGGGAGGGCCGTGCCAAGAGACCCAGTACTTC. The chain uses TRBV14 and TRBJ2-5; 10 bases are a match to TRBD2. CDR1 and CDR2 (germline): SGHDN, FVKESK. The CDR3 contains 16 residues. V lost 7 bases and J lost 1; bases outside the gene matches: 9.

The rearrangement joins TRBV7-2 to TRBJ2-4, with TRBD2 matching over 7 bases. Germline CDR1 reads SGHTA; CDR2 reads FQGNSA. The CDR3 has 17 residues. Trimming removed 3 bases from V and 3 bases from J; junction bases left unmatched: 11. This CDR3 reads CASSFRSEGGSKNIQYF. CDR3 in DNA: TGTGCCAGCAGCTTCCGGTCGGAGGGCGGGAGCAAAAACATTCAGTACTTC.

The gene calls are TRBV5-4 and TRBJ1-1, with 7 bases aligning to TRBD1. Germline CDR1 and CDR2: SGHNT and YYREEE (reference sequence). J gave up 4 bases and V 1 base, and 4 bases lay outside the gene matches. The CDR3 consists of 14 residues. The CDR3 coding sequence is TGTGCCAGCAGCTTGACAGGGGTGGGCACTGAAGCTTTCTTT. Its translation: CASSLTGVGTEAFF.